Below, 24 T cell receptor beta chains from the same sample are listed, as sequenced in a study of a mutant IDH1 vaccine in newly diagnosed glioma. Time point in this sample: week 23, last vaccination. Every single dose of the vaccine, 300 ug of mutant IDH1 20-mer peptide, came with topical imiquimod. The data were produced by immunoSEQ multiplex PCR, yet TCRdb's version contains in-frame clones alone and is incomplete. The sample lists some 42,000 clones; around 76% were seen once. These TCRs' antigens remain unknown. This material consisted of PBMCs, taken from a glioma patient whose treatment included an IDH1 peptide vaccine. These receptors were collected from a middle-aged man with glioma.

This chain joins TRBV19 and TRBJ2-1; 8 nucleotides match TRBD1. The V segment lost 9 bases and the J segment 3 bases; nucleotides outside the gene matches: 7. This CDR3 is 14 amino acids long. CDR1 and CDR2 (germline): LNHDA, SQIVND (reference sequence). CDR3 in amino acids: CARLLGQDYNEQFF. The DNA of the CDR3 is TGTGCCAGACTCTTGGGACAGGACTACAATGAGCAGTTCTTC.

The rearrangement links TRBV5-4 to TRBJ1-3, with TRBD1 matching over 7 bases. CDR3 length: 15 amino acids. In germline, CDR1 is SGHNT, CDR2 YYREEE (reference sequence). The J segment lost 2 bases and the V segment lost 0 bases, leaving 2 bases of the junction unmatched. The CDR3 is CASSLEDRTGNTIYF. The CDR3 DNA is TGTGCCAGCAGCTTGGAGGACAGGACTGGAAACACCATATATTTT. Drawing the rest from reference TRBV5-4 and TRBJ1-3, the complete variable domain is ETGVTQSPTHLIKTRGQQVTLRCSSQSGHNTVSWYQQALGQGPQFIFQYYREEENGRGNFPPRFSGLQFPNYSSELNVNALELDDSALYLCASSLEDRTGNTIYFGEGSWLTVV.

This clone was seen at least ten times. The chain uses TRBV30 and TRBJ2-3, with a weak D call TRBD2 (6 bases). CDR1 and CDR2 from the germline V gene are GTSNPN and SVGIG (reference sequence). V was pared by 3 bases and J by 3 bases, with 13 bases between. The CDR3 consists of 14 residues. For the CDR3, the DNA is TGTGCCTGGAGCCCCGGGAGCGGGACAGATACGCAGTATTTT. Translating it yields CAWSPGSGTDTQYF.

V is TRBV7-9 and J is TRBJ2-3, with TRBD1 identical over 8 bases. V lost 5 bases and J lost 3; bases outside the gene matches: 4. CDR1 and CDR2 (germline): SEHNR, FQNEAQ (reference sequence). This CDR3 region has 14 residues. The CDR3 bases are TGTGCCAGCAGCCCCCGGGACAGGACAGATACGCAGTATTTT. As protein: CASSPRDRTDTQYF.

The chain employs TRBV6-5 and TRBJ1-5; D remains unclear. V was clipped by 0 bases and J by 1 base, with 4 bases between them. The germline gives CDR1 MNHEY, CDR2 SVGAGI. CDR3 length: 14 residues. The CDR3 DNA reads TGTGCCAGCAGTTACTCGCTCAGCAATCAGCCCCAGCATTTT. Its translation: CASSYSLSNQPQHF.

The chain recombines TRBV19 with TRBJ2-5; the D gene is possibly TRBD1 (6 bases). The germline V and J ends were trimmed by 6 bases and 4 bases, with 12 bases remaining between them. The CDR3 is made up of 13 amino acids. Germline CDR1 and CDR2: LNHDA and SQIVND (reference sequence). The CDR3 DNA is TGTGCCAGTAGGGGGGCCCCAGGAGAGACCCAGTACTTC. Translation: CASRGAPGETQYF.

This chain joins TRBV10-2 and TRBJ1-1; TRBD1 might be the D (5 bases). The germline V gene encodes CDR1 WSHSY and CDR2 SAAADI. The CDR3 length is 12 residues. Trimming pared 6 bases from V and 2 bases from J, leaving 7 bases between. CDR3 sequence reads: CASRRGNTEAFF. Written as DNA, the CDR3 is TGCGCCAGCAGGAGGGGAAACACTGAAGCTTTCTTT.

The CDR3 nucleotides are TGTGCCAGCAGCCCGCCGGGGAACTACGAGCAGTACTTC. This encodes CASSPPGNYEQYF. This chain connects TRBV5-4 to TRBJ2-7, with D tentatively TRBD2 (5 bases). Trimming cost V 4 bases and J 3 bases, with 11 bases left between them. Germline-derived CDR1 and CDR2 are SGHNT and YYREEE (reference sequence). This CDR3 contains 13 residues.

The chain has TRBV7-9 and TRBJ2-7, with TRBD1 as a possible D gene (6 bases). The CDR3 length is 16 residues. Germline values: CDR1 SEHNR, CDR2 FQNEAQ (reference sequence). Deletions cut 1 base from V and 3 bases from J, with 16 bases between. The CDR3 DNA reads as TGTGCCAGCAGCTTAGGAAGGCCAGAACAGGGCTACGAGCAGTACTTC. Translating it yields CASSLGRPEQGYEQYF.

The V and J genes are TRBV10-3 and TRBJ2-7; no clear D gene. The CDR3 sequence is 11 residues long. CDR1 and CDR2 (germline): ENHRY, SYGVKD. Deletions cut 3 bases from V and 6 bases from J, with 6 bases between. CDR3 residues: CAISDGPEQYF. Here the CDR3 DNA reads TGTGCCATCAGTGATGGGCCCGAGCAGTACTTC.

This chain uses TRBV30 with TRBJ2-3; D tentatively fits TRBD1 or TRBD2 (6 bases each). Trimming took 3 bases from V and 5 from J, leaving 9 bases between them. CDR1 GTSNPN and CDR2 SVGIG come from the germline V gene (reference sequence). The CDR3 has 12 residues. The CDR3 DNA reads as TGTGCCTGGAGAAAGGGGGGAGATACGCAGTATTTT. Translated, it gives CAWRKGGDTQYF.

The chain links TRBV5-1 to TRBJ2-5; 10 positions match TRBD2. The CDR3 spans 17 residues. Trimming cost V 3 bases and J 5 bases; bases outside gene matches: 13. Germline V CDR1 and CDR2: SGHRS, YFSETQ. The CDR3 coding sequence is TGCGCCAGCAGCTCAACACTCGTACTAGCGGGGACGGAGACCCAGTACTTC. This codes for CASSSTLVLAGTETQYF.

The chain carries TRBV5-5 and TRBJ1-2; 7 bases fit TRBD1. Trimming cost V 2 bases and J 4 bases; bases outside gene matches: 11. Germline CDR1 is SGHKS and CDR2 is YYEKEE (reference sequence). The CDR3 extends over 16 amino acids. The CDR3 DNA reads TGTGCCAGCAGCTTAACGTCCGGGACAGCCTTCTATGGCTACACCTTC. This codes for CASSLTSGTAFYGYTF.

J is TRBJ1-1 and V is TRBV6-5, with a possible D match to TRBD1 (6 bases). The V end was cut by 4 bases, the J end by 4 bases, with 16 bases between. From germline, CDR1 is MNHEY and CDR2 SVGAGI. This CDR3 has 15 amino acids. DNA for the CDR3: TGTGCCAGCAGTTCCCTTCTAGGGGGGTTCACTGAAGCTTTCTTT. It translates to CASSSLLGGFTEAFF.

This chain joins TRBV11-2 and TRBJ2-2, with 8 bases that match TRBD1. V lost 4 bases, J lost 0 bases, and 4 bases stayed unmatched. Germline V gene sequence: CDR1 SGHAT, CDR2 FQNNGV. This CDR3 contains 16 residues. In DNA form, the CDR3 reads TGTGCCAGCAGCTCAGGGGGCATTACGAACACCGGGGAGCTGTTTTTT. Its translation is CASSSGGITNTGELFF. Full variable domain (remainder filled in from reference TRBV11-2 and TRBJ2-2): EAGVAQSPRYKIIEKRQSVAFWCNPISGHATLYWYQQILGQGPKLLIQFQNNGVVDDSQLPKDRFSAERLKGVDSTLKIQPAKLEDSAVYLCASSSGGITNTGELFFGEGSRLTVL.

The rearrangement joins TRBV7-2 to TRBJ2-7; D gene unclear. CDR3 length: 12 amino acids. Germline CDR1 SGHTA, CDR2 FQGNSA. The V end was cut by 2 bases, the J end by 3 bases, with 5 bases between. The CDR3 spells CASSLQRYEQYF. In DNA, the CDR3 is TGTGCCAGCAGCTTACAGCGCTACGAGCAGTACTTC.

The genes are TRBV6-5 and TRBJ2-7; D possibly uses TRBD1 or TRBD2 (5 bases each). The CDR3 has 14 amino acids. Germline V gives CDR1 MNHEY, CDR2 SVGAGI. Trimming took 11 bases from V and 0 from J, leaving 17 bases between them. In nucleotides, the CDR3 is TGTGCCGTCAAACCGGGACGGACCTCCTACGAGCAGTACTTC. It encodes CAVKPGRTSYEQYF.

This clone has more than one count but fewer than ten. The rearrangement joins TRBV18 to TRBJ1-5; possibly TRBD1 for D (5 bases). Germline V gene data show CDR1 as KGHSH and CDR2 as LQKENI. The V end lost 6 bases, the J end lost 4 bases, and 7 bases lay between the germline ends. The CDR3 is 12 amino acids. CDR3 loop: CASSTDNQPQHF. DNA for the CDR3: TGTGCCAGCTCGACAGATAATCAGCCCCAGCATTTT.

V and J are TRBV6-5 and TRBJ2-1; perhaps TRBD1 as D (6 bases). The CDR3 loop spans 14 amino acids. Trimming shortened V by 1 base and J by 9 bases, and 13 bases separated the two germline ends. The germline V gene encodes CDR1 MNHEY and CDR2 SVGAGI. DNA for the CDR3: TGTGCCAGCAGTTACTTACAGGGATTAGGTGAGCAGTTCTTC. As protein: CASSYLQGLGEQFF.

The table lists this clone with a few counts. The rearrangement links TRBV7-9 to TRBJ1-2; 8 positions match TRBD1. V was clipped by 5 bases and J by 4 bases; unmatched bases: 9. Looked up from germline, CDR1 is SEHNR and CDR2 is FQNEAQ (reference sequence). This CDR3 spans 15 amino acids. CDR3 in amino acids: CASSPSQGASYGYTF. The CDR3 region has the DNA TGTGCCAGCAGCCCCTCCCAGGGGGCGAGCTATGGCTACACCTTC.

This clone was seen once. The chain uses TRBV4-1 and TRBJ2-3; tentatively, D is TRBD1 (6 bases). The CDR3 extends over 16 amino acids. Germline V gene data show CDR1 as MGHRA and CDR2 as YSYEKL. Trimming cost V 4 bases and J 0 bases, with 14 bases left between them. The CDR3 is CASSRAIGGSTDTQYF. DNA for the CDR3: TGCGCCAGCAGCCGTGCCATTGGGGGCAGCACAGATACGCAGTATTTT.

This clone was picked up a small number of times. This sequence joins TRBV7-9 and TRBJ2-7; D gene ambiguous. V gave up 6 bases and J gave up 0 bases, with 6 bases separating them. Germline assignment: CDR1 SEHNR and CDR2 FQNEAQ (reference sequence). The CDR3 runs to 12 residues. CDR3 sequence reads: CASSLSSYEQYF. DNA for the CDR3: TGTGCCAGCAGTCTAAGCTCCTACGAGCAGTACTTC.

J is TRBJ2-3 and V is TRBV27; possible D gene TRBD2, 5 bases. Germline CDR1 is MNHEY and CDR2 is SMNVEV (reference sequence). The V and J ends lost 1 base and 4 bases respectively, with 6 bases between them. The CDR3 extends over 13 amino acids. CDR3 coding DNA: TGTGCCAGCAGTTTATGGCGGGCAGATACGCAGTATTTT. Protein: CASSLWRADTQYF.

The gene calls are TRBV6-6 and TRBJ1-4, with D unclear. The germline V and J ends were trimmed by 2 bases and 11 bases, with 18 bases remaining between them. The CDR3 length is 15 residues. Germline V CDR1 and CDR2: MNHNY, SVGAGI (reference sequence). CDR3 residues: CASSYPQSGPDKLFF. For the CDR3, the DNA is TGTGCCAGCAGTTACCCACAAAGCGGGCCCGACAAACTGTTTTTT.